Only a few counts were recorded for the clone carrying this T cell receptor beta chain. The antigen is undetermined. TCRdb's copy holds only in-frame clones and misses some; the assay was immunoSEQ multiplex PCR. Of about 100,000 clones listed, around three quarters were seen once; the top ten hold roughly 17%. This record belongs to a study of Ad26.COV2.S vaccination and SARS-CoV-2 variants. This CDR3 is built from 15 residues. V lost 1 base to trimming and J lost 4 bases, with 10 bases between them. Germline V CDR1 and CDR2: MNHNS, SASEGT. Study-level points and caveats: Vaccine recipients had higher spike-specific TCR breadth than placebo recipients. Breadth measured for non-spike TCRs was similar across vaccine and placebo recipients. An underestimation of total T cell responses may have resulted from the TCR breadth and depth analyses.

Specimen: peripheral blood, collected after recovery from COVID-19. This chain connects TRBV6-1 to TRBJ2-2, with a possible D match to TRBD2 (5 bases). The clonotype originates from a human donor who had recovered from COVID-19. In DNA, the CDR3 is TGTGCCAGCAGTGAAGGGGGAGTCTCCACCGGGGAGCTGTTTTTT. Its protein product is CASSEGGVSTGELFF.